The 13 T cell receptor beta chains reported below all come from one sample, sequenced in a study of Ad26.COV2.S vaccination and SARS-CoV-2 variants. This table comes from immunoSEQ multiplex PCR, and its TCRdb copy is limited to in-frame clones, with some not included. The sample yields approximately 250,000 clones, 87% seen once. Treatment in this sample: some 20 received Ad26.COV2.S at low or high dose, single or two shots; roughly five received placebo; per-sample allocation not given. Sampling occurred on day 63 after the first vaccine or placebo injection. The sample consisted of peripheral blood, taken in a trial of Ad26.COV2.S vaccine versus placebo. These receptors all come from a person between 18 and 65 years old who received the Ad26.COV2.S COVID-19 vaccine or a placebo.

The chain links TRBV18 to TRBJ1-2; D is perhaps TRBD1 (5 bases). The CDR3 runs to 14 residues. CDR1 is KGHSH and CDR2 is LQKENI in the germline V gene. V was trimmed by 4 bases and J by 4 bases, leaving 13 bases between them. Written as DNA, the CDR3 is TGTGCCAGCTCACTATTGCAGGGTACCTATGGCTACACCTTC. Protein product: CASSLLQGTYGYTF.

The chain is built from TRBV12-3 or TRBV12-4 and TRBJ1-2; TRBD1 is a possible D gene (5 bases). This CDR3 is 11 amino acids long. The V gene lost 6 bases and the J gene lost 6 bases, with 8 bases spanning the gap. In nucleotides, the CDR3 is TGTGCCAGCAGACTCAGGGATGGCTACACCTTC. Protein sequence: CASRLRDGYTF.

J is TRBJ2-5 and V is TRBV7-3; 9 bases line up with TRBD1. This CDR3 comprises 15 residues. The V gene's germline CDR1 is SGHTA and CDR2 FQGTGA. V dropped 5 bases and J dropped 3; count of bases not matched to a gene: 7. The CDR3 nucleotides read TGTGCCAGCAGCCAAGGGACAGGGTTTGAAGAGACCCAGTACTTC. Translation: CASSQGTGFEETQYF.

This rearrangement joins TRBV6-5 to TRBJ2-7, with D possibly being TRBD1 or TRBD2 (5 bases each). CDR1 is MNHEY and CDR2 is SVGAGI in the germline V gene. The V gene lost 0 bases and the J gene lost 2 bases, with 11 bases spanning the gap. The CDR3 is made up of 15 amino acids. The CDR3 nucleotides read TGTGCCAGCAGTTACTCGATGACAGCGGCCTACGAGCAGTACTTC. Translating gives CASSYSMTAAYEQYF.

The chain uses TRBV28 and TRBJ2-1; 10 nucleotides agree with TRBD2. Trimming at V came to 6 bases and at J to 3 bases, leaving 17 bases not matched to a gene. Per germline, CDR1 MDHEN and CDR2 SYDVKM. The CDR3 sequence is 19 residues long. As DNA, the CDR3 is TGTGCCAGCAGGACCCGTCTGCGGCTCCTAGCGGGGGTCTACAATGAGCAGTTCTTC. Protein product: CASRTRLRLLAGVYNEQFF.

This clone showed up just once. In DNA, the CDR3 is TGCAGCGCAGCGGTCGGGGGTACCGGCGAGCAGTACTTC. As protein: CSAAVGGTGEQYF. The V and J genes are TRBV29-1 and TRBJ2-7; a possible D gene is TRBD2 (6 bases). The ends were cut back, 7 bases at V and 6 bases at J, with 19 bases in the middle. This CDR3 is 13 amino acids long. Germline V gene sequence: CDR1 SQVTM, CDR2 ANQGSEA.

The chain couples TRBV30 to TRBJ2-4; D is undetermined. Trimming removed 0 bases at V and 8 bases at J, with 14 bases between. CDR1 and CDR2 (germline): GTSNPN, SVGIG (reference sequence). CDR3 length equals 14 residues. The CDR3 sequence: CAWSVGRFVDIQYF. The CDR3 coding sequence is TGTGCCTGGAGTGTAGGCCGATTTGTGGACATTCAGTACTTC.

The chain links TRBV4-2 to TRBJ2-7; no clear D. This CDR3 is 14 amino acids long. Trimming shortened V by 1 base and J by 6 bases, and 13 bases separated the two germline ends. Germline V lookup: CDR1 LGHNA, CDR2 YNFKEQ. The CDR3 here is CASSQVSRPSEQYF. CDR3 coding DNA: TGTGCCAGCAGCCAAGTAAGTCGACCGAGCGAGCAGTACTTC.

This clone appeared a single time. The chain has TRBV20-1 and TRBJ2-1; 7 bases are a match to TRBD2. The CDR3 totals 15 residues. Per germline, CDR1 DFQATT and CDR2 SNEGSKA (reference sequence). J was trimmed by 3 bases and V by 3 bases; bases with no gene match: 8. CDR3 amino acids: CSASNLAEFYNEQFF. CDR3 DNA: TGCAGTGCTAGTAACCTAGCGGAGTTCTACAATGAGCAGTTCTTC.

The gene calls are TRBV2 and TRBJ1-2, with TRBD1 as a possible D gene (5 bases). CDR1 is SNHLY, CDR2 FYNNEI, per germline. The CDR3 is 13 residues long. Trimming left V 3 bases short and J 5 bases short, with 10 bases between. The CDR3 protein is CASSDDRKYGYTF. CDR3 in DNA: TGTGCCAGCAGTGACGACAGAAAGTATGGCTACACCTTC. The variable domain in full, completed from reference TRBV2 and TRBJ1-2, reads EPEVTQTPSHQVTQMGQEVILRCVPISNHLYFYWYRQILGQKVEFLVSFYNNEISEKSEIFDDQFSVERPDGSNFTLKIRSTKLEDSAMYFCASSDDRKYGYTFGSGTRLTVV.

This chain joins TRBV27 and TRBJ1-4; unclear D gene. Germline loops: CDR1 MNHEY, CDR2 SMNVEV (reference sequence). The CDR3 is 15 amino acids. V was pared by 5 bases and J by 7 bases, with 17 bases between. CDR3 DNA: TGTGCCAGCAGTCCGTTGCCGGCCTCCGGTGAAAAACTGTTTTTT. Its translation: CASSPLPASGEKLFF. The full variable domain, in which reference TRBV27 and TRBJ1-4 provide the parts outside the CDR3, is EAQVTQNPRYLITVTGKKLTVTCSQNMNHEYMSWYRQDPGLGLRQIYYSMNVEVTDKGDVPEGYKVSRKEKRNFPLILESPSPNQTSLYFCASSPLPASGEKLFFGSGTQLSVL.

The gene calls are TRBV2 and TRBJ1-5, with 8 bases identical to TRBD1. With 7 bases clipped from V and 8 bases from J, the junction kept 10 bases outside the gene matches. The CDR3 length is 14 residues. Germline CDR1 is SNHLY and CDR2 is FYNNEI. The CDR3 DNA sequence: TGTGCCAGCAATCGAGACAGGGGCATGGAGCCCCAGCATTTT. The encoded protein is CASNRDRGMEPQHF.

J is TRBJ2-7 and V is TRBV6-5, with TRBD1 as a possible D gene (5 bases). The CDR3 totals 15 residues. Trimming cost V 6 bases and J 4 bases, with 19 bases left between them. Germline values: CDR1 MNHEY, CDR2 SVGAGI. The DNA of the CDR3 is TGTGCCAGCAGCCCATTTTTAGACAGCCTGTACGAGCAGTACTTC. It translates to CASSPFLDSLYEQYF.